This T cell receptor (beta chain) was captured in a study of T cell responses to AZD1222 COVID-19 vaccine. Study-level results: Spike was spanned by vaccine-associated CD4 TCRs, which were dominant at 160-218 and 743-854.

Sequenced by immunoSEQ multiplex PCR; TCRdb stores in-frame clones only, minus some. The data show tens of thousands of clones, 90% seen once. V lost 3 bases and J lost 2, with 13 bases in between. Germline V gene sequence: CDR1 SEHNR, CDR2 FQNEAQ (reference sequence). The CDR3 is made up of 15 amino acids. As regards this clone: Its antigen is unknown.

Second-dose recipients at about 4 or about 12 weeks were treated as one pooled group. The receptor comes from an adult who received the AZD1222 COVID-19 vaccine. The V call is TRBV7-9, the J call TRBJ1-1; D is unresolved. Sequencing used peripheral blood, obtained 28 days after the second AZD1222 dose. CDR3 DNA sequence: TGTGCCAGCAGCTTTCTTCCCCCCCTTAACACTGAAGCTTTCTTT. Residues: CASSFLPPLNTEAFF.